Below are 25 T cell receptor beta chains sequenced from a single sample in a study of blood T cell repertoires in COVID-19. The data were produced by immunoSEQ multiplex PCR, yet TCRdb's version contains in-frame clones alone and is incomplete. This table has approximately 300,000 clones, around 90% appearing once. The sequenced sample was peripheral blood. These receptors all come from a woman in her thirties or forties with acute or convalescent COVID-19.

This clone has only one observation. The chain recombines TRBV2 with TRBJ1-1; the D is unclear. This CDR3 region has 14 residues. Looked up from germline, CDR1 is SNHLY and CDR2 is FYNNEI. Trimming took 7 bases from V and 0 from J, leaving 12 bases between them. CDR3 in DNA: TGTGCCAGCACGGGAGGGAATGTGAACACTGAAGCTTTCTTT. It yields the protein CASTGGNVNTEAFF.

This clone was observed a single time. V usage is TRBV9 and J usage is TRBJ2-1, with D possibly matching TRBD1 (8 bases). The germline V gene encodes CDR1 SGDLS and CDR2 YYNGEE. V shed 4 bases and J shed 8 bases, with 19 bases lying between them. The CDR3 covers 15 residues. CDR3 protein: CASSPTGDYGDEQFF. CDR3 in DNA: TGTGCCAGCAGCCCGACAGGGGACTATGGAGATGAGCAGTTCTTC.

The genes are TRBV5-6 and TRBJ2-3; D unclear. This CDR3 has 12 residues. V gave up 0 bases and J gave up 6 bases, with 5 bases separating them. Germline V gene lookup returns CDR1 SGHDT and CDR2 YYEEEE. The CDR3 is CASSLAYDTQYF. In DNA form, the CDR3 reads TGTGCCAGCAGCTTGGCCTACGATACGCAGTATTTT.

V usage is TRBV9 and J usage is TRBJ2-1; TRBD2 matches 12 bases. Germline values: CDR1 SGDLS, CDR2 YYNGEE. V was clipped by 6 bases and J by 5 bases; unmatched bases: 9. CDR3 size: 16 residues. In DNA, the CDR3 is TGTGCCAGCACCAAGTCTGGACTAGCGGGGCACAATGAGCAGTTCTTC. Translated, it gives CASTKSGLAGHNEQFF.

V gene TRBV7-2 combines with J gene TRBJ1-4; D is unclear. V was cut by 3 bases and J by 0 bases, with 5 bases left in between. Looked up from germline, CDR1 is SGHTA and CDR2 is FQGNSA. This CDR3 is built from 14 residues. The CDR3 loop is CASSLSATNEKLFF. The CDR3 nucleotides read TGTGCCAGCAGCTTGTCTGCAACTAATGAAAAACTGTTTTTT.

V gene TRBV24-1 combines with J gene TRBJ2-1; 7 bases map to TRBD2. Germline V gives CDR1 KGHDR, CDR2 SFDVKD. This CDR3 comprises 18 residues. The V gene end was trimmed by 4 bases and the J gene end by 0 bases; junction bases not matched to a gene: 11. CDR3 amino acids: CATSDPGAGRSSYNEQFF. The DNA of the CDR3 is TGTGCCACCAGTGACCCCGGAGCGGGACGGAGCTCCTACAATGAGCAGTTCTTC.

The chain has TRBV18 and TRBJ1-2; perhaps TRBD1 as D (5 bases). The CDR3 covers 16 residues. Germline V CDR1 and CDR2: KGHSH, LQKENI. V shed 1 base and J shed 2 bases, with 14 bases lying between them. The CDR3 bases are TGTGCCAGCTCACCACAACGACAGACTGAAAACTATGGCTACACCTTC. This gives the protein CASSPQRQTENYGYTF.

The J gene is TRBJ1-2, the V gene TRBV30; no clear D gene. Between the trimmed V and J ends, which lost 3 bases and 4 bases, there was a span of 15 bases. CDR1 is GTSNPN and CDR2 is SVGIG in the germline V gene (reference sequence). The CDR3 is made up of 14 amino acids. The CDR3 bases are TGTGCCTGGAGGAGGGCAGTGACGAGCTATGGCTACACCTTC. This sequence encodes CAWRRAVTSYGYTF. Filled out from reference TRBV30 and TRBJ1-2, the complete variable domain reads SQTIHQWPATLVQPVGSPLSLECTVEGTSNPNLYWYRQAAGRGLQLLFYSVGIGQISSEVPQNLSASRPQDRQFILSSKKLLLSDSGFYLCAWRRAVTSYGYTFGSGTRLTVV.

The chain uses TRBV18 and TRBJ2-7, with 11 positions matching TRBD1. V was clipped by 2 bases and J by 3 bases; unmatched bases: 3. This CDR3 has 15 residues. Germline CDR1 reads KGHSH; CDR2 reads LQKENI. The chain's CDR3 is CASSPGQGAFYEQYV. CDR3 DNA sequence: TGTGCCAGCTCACCAGGACAGGGGGCCTTCTACGAGCAGTACGTC.

The J gene is TRBJ1-1, the V gene TRBV11-2, with no clear D. Trimming pared 0 bases from V and 4 bases from J, leaving 9 bases between. The CDR3 consists of 14 residues. CDR1 is SGHAT and CDR2 is FQNNGV in the germline V gene. The CDR3 bases are TGTGCCAGCAGCTTAGAACGGGGTCTCACTGAAGCTTTCTTT. Its protein is CASSLERGLTEAFF.

The genes are TRBV3-1 (or the pseudogene TRBV3-2) and TRBJ2-3; 9 bases are shared with TRBD2. Germline assignment: CDR1 LGHDT and CDR2 YNNKEL (reference sequence). CDR3 length: 14 residues. V was pared by 8 bases and J by 5 bases, with 8 bases of the junction left unmatched. CDR3 region: CASSPAGGGDTQYF. The CDR3 DNA is TGTGCCAGCTCCCCCGCGGGGGGGGGAGATACGCAGTATTTT.

V gene TRBV6-6 combines with J gene TRBJ2-1, with 7 bases fitting TRBD1. This CDR3 contains 15 residues. The J segment lost 7 bases and the V segment lost 4 bases, leaving 10 bases of the junction unmatched. Germline V gene lookup returns CDR1 MNHNY and CDR2 SVGAGI (reference sequence). The CDR3 is CASSFHRQGGNEQFF. In nucleotides, the CDR3 is TGTGCCAGCAGTTTCCACCGACAGGGTGGGAATGAGCAGTTCTTC.

V gene TRBV3-1 (or the pseudogene TRBV3-2) combines with J gene TRBJ2-3, with 10 positions matching TRBD2. Germline V gene data show CDR1 as LGHDT and CDR2 as YNNKEL (reference sequence). Trimming removed 6 bases from V and 4 bases from J; junction bases left unmatched: 16. The CDR3 totals 18 residues. This CDR3 reads CASRQTGKAGGPPDTQYF. As DNA, the CDR3 is TGTGCCAGCAGGCAGACAGGGAAAGCGGGGGGGCCCCCAGATACGCAGTATTTT.

In regard to this clone: Other DNA sequences in this sample translate to the same CDR3. The chain carries TRBV5-4 and TRBJ1-6; 8 nucleotides agree with TRBD1. Per the germline V gene, CDR1 is SGHNT and CDR2 is YYREEE (reference sequence). After removal of 2 bases from V and 9 bases from J, the junction contained 7 bases not matched to a gene. The CDR3 loop spans 15 amino acids. CDR3 sequence reads: CASSLGQGVGSPLHF. CDR3 DNA: TGTGCCAGCAGCTTAGGACAGGGCGTTGGTTCACCCCTCCACTTT.

Only a few counts were recorded for this clone. The chain carries TRBV2 and TRBJ2-7; 8 bases match TRBD2. Germline values: CDR1 SNHLY, CDR2 FYNNEI. CDR3 length: 13 amino acids. The ends lost 4 bases at V and 6 bases at J; junction bases unmatched: 5. Written as DNA, the CDR3 is TGTGCCAGCAGTGCCCAGACTAGCGTCGAGCAGTACGTC. Translated: CASSAQTSVEQYV.

The chain joins TRBV12-3 or TRBV12-4 to TRBJ2-3; D is undetermined. Trimming pared 2 bases from V and 4 bases from J, leaving 4 bases between. This CDR3 has 12 amino acids. CDR3 coding DNA: TGTGCCAGCAGTTTAAAGCCAGATACGCAGTATTTT. This translates into CASSLKPDTQYF.

In nucleotides, the CDR3 is TGTGCCAGCAGCCTCCGAAGACGTGGACTAGCGGAGGCCACGGAGCAGTACGTC. Protein product: CASSLRRRGLAEATEQYV. The rearrangement links TRBV4-2 to TRBJ2-7; TRBD2 aligns across 10 bases. The germline V gene has CDR1 LGHNA and CDR2 YNFKEQ. J gave up 7 bases and V 4 bases, and 19 bases lay outside the gene matches. The CDR3 spans 18 residues.

This clone was seen just once. The V call is TRBV5-5, the J call TRBJ2-2; 9 positions match TRBD1. V lost 4 bases, J lost 4 bases, and 5 bases stayed unmatched. Germline CDR1 and CDR2: SGHKS and YYEKEE (reference sequence). The CDR3 extends over 15 amino acids. CDR3 nucleotides: TGTGCCAGCAGCCCACAGGGGGCAAGCACCGGGGAGCTGTTTTTT. This sequence encodes CASSPQGASTGELFF.

V usage is TRBV5-8 and J usage is TRBJ2-4, with a weak D call TRBD2 (5 bases). The CDR3 length is 14 residues. V dropped 3 bases and J dropped 0 bases, with 7 bases sitting between them. CDR1 is SGHTS, CDR2 YDEGEE, per germline. DNA for the CDR3: TGTGCCAGCAGCTGGGAGCGAGCCAAAAACATTCAGTACTTC. Its protein product is CASSWERAKNIQYF.

This clone showed up just a few times. The V and J genes are TRBV7-8 and TRBJ2-4, with TRBD1 matching over 10 bases. Germline V gene data show CDR1 as SGHVS and CDR2 as FQNEAQ. The CDR3 totals 16 residues. With 1 base clipped from V and 6 bases from J, the junction kept 6 bases outside the gene matches. The CDR3 bases are TGTGCCAGCAGCTTAGAGGGGACAGGGGTTCCAAACATTCAGTACTTC. As protein: CASSLEGTGVPNIQYF. The whole variable domain, remainder taken from reference TRBV7-8 and TRBJ2-4, is GAGVSQSPRYKVAKRGQDVALRCDPISGHVSLFWYQQALGQGPEFLTYFQNEAQLDKSGLPSDRFFAERPEGSVSTLKIQRTQQEDSAVYLCASSLEGTGVPNIQYFGAGTRLSVL.

This clone appeared once. This chain links TRBV5-1 with TRBJ1-3; D is undetermined. V was pared by 6 bases and J by 3 bases, with 10 bases between. This CDR3 comprises 13 residues. The germline CDR1 and CDR2 sequences are SGHRS and YFSETQ. The CDR3 DNA is TGCGCCAGCACCTCGGCGGGTGGAAACACCATATATTTT. This codes for CASTSAGGNTIYF. Together with reference TRBV5-1 and TRBJ1-3, the CDR3 gives the full variable domain: KAGVTQTPRYLIKTRGQQVTLSCSPISGHRSVSWYQQTPGQGLQFLFEYFSETQRNKGNFPGRFSGRQFSNSRSEMNVSTLELGDSALYLCASTSAGGNTIYFGEGSWLTVV.

This clone was observed a handful of times. This chain links TRBV6-5 with TRBJ1-4, with 8 bases fitting TRBD1. Germline loops: CDR1 MNHEY, CDR2 SVGAGI. Trimming removed 9 bases from V and 6 bases from J; junction bases left unmatched: 3. The CDR3 length is 12 residues. The CDR3 region is CASHRGDEKLFF. The CDR3, as DNA: TGTGCCAGTCACAGGGGGGATGAAAAACTGTTTTTT.

V gene TRBV7-9 combines with J gene TRBJ1-2; D ambiguous. V was clipped by 1 base and J by 8 bases, with 11 bases between them. The CDR3 spans 13 residues. Germline loops: CDR1 SEHNR, CDR2 FQNEAQ (reference sequence). DNA of the CDR3: TGTGCCAGCAGCTTAGTTCCTCAACGGGGCTACACCTTC. Protein sequence: CASSLVPQRGYTF.

The chain carries TRBV27 and TRBJ1-5; D might be TRBD1 (5 bases). The germline gives CDR1 MNHEY, CDR2 SMNVEV (reference sequence). This CDR3 contains 19 residues. V lost 5 bases to trimming and J lost 8 bases, with 31 bases between them. CDR3 nucleotides: TGTGCCAGCAGTCCAATACGGGGGTGGGGTGACCTTAGCAGGGAGCCCCAGCATTTT. The encoded protein is CASSPIRGWGDLSREPQHF.

The chain couples TRBV5-1 to TRBJ2-2; 8 nucleotides agree with TRBD1. With V trimmed by 1 base and J by 6 bases, 8 bases remained unmatched. CDR1 is SGHRS and CDR2 is YFSETQ in the germline V gene. This CDR3 region has 16 residues. The CDR3 reads CASSLFQGAQPGELFF. For the CDR3, the DNA is TGCGCCAGCAGCTTGTTTCAGGGGGCGCAGCCCGGGGAGCTGTTTTTT.